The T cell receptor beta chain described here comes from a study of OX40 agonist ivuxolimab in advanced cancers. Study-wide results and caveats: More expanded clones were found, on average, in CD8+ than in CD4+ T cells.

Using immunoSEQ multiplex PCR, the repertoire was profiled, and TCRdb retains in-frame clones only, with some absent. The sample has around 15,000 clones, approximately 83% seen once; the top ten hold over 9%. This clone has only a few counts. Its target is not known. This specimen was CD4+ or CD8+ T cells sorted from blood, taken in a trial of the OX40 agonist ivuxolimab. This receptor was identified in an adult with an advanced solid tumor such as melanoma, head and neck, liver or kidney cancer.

Here the CDR3 reads CASSLIERESTGELFF. CDR3 coding DNA: TGCGCCAGCAGCTTGATAGAGCGGGAGAGCACCGGGGAGCTGTTTTTT. V usage is TRBV5-1 and J usage is TRBJ2-2; 8 positions agree with TRBD2. Trimming took 1 base from V and 4 from J; bases not matched to a gene: 6. CDR1 and CDR2 from the germline V gene are SGHRS and YFSETQ. The CDR3 has 16 residues.